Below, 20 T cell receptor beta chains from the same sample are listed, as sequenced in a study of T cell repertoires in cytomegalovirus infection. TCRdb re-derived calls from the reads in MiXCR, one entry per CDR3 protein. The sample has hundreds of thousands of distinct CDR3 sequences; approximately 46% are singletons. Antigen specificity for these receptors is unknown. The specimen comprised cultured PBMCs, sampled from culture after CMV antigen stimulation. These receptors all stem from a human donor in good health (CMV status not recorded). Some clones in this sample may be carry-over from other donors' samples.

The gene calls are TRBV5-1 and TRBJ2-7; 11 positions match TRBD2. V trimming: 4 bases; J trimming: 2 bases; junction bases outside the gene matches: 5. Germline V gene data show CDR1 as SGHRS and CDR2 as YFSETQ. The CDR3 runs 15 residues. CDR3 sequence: CASSAGTSGPYEQYF. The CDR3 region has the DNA TGCGCCAGCAGCGCGGGGACTAGCGGACCCTACGAGCAGTACTTC. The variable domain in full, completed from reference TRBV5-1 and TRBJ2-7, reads KAGVTQTPRYLIKTRGQQVTLSCSPISGHRSVSWYQQTPGQGLQFLFEYFSETQRNKGNFPGRFSGRQFSNSRSEMNVSTLELGDSALYLCASSAGTSGPYEQYFGPGTRLTVT.

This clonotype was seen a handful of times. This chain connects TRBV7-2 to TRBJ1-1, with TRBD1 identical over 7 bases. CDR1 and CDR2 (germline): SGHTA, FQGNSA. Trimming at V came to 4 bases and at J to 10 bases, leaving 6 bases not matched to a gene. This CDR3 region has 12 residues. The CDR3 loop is CASSSRGGAAFF. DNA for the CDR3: TGTGCCAGCAGCTCCCGAGGGGGCGCAGCTTTCTTT.

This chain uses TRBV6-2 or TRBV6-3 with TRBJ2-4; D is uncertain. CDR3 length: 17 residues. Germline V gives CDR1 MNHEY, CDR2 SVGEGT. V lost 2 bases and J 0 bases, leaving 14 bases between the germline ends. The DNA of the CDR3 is TGTGCCAGCAGTTACACCGACCCAGTACTAGCCAAAAACATTCAGTACTTC. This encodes CASSYTDPVLAKNIQYF.

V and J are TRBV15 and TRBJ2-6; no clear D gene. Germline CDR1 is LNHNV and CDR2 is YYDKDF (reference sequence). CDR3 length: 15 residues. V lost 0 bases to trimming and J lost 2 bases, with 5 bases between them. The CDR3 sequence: CATSRDPAGANVLTF. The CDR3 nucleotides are TGTGCCACCAGCAGAGACCCCGCTGGGGCCAACGTCCTGACTTTC.

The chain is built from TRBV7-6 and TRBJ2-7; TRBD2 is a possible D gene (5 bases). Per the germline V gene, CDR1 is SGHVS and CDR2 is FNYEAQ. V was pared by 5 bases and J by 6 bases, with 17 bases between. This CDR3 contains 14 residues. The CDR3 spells CASSRTLVSGEQYF. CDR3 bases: TGTGCCAGCAGCCGCACACTAGTATCGGGCGAGCAGTACTTC.

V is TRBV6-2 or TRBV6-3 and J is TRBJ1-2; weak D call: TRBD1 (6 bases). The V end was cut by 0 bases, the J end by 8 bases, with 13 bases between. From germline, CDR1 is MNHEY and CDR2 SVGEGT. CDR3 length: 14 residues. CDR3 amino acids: CASSYSARQDGYTF. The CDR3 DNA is TGTGCCAGCAGTTACTCCGCTCGACAGGACGGCTACACCTTC.

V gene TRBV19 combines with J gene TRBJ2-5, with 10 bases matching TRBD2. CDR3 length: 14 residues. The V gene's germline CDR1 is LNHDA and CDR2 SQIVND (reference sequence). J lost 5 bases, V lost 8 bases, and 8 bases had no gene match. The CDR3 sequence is CASGPSGRAETQYF. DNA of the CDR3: TGTGCCAGTGGTCCCAGCGGGAGGGCTGAGACCCAGTACTTC. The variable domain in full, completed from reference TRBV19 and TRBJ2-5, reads DGGITQSPKYLFRKEGQNVTLSCEQNLNHDAMYWYRQDPGQGLRLIYYSQIVNDFQKGDIAEGYSVSREKKESFPLTVTSAQKNPTAFYLCASGPSGRAETQYFGPGTRLLVL.

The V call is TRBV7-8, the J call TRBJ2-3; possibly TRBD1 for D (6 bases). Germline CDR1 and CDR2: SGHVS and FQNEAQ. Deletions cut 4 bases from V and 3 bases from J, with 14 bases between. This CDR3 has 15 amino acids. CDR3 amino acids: CASSSPQGWTDTQYF. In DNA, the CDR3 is TGTGCCAGCAGCTCGCCACAGGGATGGACAGATACGCAGTATTTT.

CDR3 in amino acids: CASSSRTGASNQPQHF. The CDR3 bases are TGTGCCAGCAGCTCCCGGACAGGGGCAAGCAATCAGCCCCAGCATTTT. The chain is built from TRBV7-8 and TRBJ1-5; 9 nucleotides align to TRBD1. Germline values: CDR1 SGHVS, CDR2 FQNEAQ. The V segment lost 4 bases and the J segment 1 base; nucleotides outside the gene matches: 5. This CDR3 spans 16 amino acids.

The CDR3 reads CASKRGQGAYEQYF. Written as DNA, the CDR3 is TGTGCCAGCAAGAGGGGGCAGGGCGCCTACGAGCAGTACTTC. The rearrangement joins TRBV6-1 to TRBJ2-7, with 7 bases that match TRBD1. The V gene end was trimmed by 7 bases and the J gene end by 2 bases; junction bases not matched to a gene: 8. This CDR3 contains 14 residues. CDR1 MNHNS and CDR2 SASEGT come from the germline V gene.

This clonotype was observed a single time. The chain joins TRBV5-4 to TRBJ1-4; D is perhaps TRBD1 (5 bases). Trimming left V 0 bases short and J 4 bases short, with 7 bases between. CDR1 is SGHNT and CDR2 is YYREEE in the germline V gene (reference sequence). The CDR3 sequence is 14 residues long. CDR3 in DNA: TGTGCCAGCAGCTTGGCCGACAGTAATGAAAAACTGTTTTTT. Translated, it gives CASSLADSNEKLFF.

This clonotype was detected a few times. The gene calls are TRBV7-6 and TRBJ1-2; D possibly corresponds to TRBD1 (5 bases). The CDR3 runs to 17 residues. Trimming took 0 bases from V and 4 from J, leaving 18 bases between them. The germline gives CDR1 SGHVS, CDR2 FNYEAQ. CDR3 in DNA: TGTGCCAGCAGCTTAGCTTACCGGGACCGCGATGGCTATGGCTACACCTTC. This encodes CASSLAYRDRDGYGYTF.

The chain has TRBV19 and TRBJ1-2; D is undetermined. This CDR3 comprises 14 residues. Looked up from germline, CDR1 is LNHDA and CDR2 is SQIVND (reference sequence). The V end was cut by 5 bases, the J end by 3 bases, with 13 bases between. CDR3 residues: CASSWVAGDYGYTF. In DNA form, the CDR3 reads TGTGCCAGTAGTTGGGTCGCCGGGGACTATGGCTACACCTTC.

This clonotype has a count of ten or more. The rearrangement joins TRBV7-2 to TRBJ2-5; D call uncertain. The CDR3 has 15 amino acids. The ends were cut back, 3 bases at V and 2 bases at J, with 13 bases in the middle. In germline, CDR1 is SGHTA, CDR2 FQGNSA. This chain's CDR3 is CASSLGMGRQETQYF. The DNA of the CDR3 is TGTGCCAGCAGCTTGGGTATGGGCAGACAAGAGACCCAGTACTTC.

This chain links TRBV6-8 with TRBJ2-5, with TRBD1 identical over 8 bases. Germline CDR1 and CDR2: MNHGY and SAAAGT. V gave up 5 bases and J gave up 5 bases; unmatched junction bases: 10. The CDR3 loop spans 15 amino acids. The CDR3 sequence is CASSHRDRSRETQYF. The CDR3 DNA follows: TGTGCCAGCAGTCACCGGGACAGGTCGCGGGAGACCCAGTACTTC.

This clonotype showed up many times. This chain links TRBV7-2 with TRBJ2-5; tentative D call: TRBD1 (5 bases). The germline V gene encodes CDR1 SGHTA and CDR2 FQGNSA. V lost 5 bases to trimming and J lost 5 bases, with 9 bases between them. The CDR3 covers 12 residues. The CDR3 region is CASSQGGETQYF. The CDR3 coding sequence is TGTGCCAGCAGCCAGGGTGGGGAGACCCAGTACTTC. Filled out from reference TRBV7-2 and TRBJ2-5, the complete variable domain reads GAGVSQSPSNKVTEKGKDVELRCDPISGHTALYWYRQSLGQGLEFLIYFQGNSAPDKSGLPSDRFSAERTGGSVSTLTIQRTQQEDSAVYLCASSQGGETQYFGPGTRLLVL.

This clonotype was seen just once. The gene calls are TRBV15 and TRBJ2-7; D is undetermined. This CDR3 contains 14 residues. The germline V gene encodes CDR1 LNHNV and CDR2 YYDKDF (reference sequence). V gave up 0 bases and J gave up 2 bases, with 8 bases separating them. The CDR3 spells CATSRDFQAYEQYF. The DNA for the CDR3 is TGTGCCACCAGCAGAGATTTTCAGGCCTACGAGCAGTACTTC.

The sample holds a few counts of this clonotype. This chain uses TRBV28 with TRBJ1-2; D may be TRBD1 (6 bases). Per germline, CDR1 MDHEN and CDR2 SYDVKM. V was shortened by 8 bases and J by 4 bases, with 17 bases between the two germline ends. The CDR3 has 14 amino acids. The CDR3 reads CASFSRGAVYGYTF. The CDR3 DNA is TGTGCCAGCTTTTCACGGGGGGCAGTCTATGGCTACACCTTC.

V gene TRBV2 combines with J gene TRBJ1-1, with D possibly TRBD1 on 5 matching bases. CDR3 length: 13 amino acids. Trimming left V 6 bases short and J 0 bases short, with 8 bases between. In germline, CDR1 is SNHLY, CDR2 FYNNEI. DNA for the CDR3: TGTGCCAGCAGCAGGGAGGTGAACACTGAAGCTTTCTTT. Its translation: CASSREVNTEAFF.

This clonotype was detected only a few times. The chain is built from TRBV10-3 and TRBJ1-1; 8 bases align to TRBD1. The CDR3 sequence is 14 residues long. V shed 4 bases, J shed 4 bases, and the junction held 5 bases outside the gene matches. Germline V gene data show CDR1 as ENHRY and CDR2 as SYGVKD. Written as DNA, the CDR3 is TGTGCCATCAGTGGACAGGGGCGGACCACTGAAGCTTTCTTT. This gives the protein CAISGQGRTTEAFF.